This TCR beta chain stems from a study of spatial heterogeneity in lung cancer. Regarding the study as a whole: Expanded alpha and beta TCR counts within tumors tracked tumor mutation counts.

TCRdb re-derived calls from the 5' RACE reads in MiXCR, one entry per CDR3 protein. The sample includes around 1,000 distinct CDR3 sequences, 3.5% to 5% seen only once; the top ten take under 35%. By its share, this clonotype is medium-sized. The antigen remains undetermined. The time point was: sample taken at primary tumor resection. The donors were approximately 70 patients with non-small cell lung cancer that was early-stage and untreated. Losses at the gene ends were 6 bases for V and 0 bases for J; bases not matched to a gene: 3. This CDR3 is 15 amino acids long. Germline values: CDR1 SNHLY, CDR2 FYNNEI.

Sequenced here: lung tumor tissue, sampled at surgery. This sequence joins TRBV2 and TRBJ2-2, with 8 bases lining up with TRBD1. The receptor's source is a male donor with early-stage non-small cell lung cancer. The CDR3 nucleotides read TGTGCCAGCAGAGAGACAGGGGCGAACACCGGGGAGCTGTTTTTT. Protein: CASRETGANTGELFF.